These 30 T cell receptor beta chains share one sample of origin, sequenced in a study of T cell responses to AZD1222 COVID-19 vaccine. Repertoires were generated with immunoSEQ multiplex PCR, while TCRdb's copy carries only in-frame clones and drops some. This table has 100,000 or so clones, less than 90% appearing once. The material was peripheral blood, obtained on day 0 of AZD1222 vaccination. Source of these receptors: an adult in good health.

The chain carries TRBV6-4 and TRBJ2-1; 10 bases match TRBD1. The CDR3 sequence is 14 residues long. The V segment lost 6 bases and the J segment 6 bases; nucleotides outside the gene matches: 5. Germline CDR1 reads MRHNA; CDR2 reads SNTAGT. CDR3 DNA: TGTGCCAGCAGCCGGGACAGGGGCTCCAATGAGCAGTTCTTC. Protein product: CASSRDRGSNEQFF.

The chain employs TRBV5-1 and TRBJ1-5; 11 bases line up with TRBD1. The CDR3 runs to 15 residues. Germline CDR1 is SGHRS and CDR2 is YFSETQ. J was trimmed by 5 bases and V by 4 bases; bases with no gene match: 5. The CDR3 region is CASSPGQGGYQPQHF. For the CDR3, the DNA is TGCGCCAGCAGCCCGGGACAGGGGGGTTATCAGCCCCAGCATTTT.

The gene calls are TRBV3-1 (or the pseudogene TRBV3-2) and TRBJ2-5, with D possibly matching TRBD1 (5 bases). This CDR3 has 16 amino acids. Between the trimmed V and J ends, which lost 1 base and 4 bases, there was a span of 16 bases. Germline V gene data show CDR1 as LGHDT and CDR2 as YNNKEL (reference sequence). The CDR3 nucleotides read TGTGCCAGCAGCCAAGGCACACGAGAAGGGGTAGAGACCCAGTACTTC. Its translation: CASSQGTREGVETQYF.

The chain has TRBV5-5 and TRBJ2-2; D ambiguous. Germline V CDR1 and CDR2: SGHKS, YYEKEE (reference sequence). The V gene lost 4 bases and the J gene lost 7 bases, with 11 bases spanning the gap. This CDR3 comprises 13 residues. The CDR3, as DNA: TGTGCCAGCAGCAACTTTGTGGACGGGGAGCTGTTTTTT. Its translation: CASSNFVDGELFF.

This clone was detected only once. The rearrangement joins TRBV28 to TRBJ1-5; D is uncertain. CDR3 length: 14 amino acids. Germline loops: CDR1 MDHEN, CDR2 SYDVKM. V was shortened by 6 bases and J by 3 bases, with 12 bases between the two germline ends. This CDR3 is CASSPFGNNQPQHF. As DNA, the CDR3 is TGTGCCAGCAGCCCGTTCGGGAACAATCAGCCCCAGCATTTT. The entire variable domain, with the rest obtained from reference TRBV28 and TRBJ1-5, is as follows: DVKVTQSSRYLVKRTGEKVFLECVQDMDHENMFWYRQDPGLGLRLIYFSYDVKMKEKGDIPEGYSVSREKKERFSLILESASTNQTSMYLCASSPFGNNQPQHFGDGTRLSIL.

This clone was seen only a few times. V usage is TRBV7-9 and J usage is TRBJ2-7, with 8 bases fitting TRBD1. This CDR3 is 16 amino acids long. Germline CDR1 reads SEHNR; CDR2 reads FQNEAQ (reference sequence). Trimming took 5 bases from V and 6 from J; bases not matched to a gene: 15. This chain's CDR3 is CASSARPGQGAAEQYF. The CDR3 DNA reads as TGTGCCAGCAGCGCCCGGCCGGGTCAGGGGGCGGCCGAGCAGTACTTC.

The chain has TRBV10-3 and TRBJ1-3; D gene unclear. The germline V gene has CDR1 ENHRY and CDR2 SYGVKD. Trimming stripped 4 bases from V and 0 bases from J, with 10 bases between. The length of the CDR3 is 15 residues. The CDR3 region has the DNA TGTGCCATCAGTGTCGCGACAAACTCTGGAAACACCATATATTTT. Amino acid sequence: CAISVATNSGNTIYF.

The genes are TRBV5-4 and TRBJ2-2; 10 positions match TRBD2. CDR1 is SGHNT, CDR2 YYREEE, per germline (reference sequence). With 3 bases clipped from V and 6 bases from J, the junction kept 5 bases outside the gene matches. This CDR3 region has 15 residues. CDR3 in amino acids: CASSSGLAGAGELFF. The CDR3 bases are TGTGCCAGCAGCTCGGGGCTAGCGGGAGCCGGGGAGCTGTTTTTT.

This rearrangement joins TRBV5-1 to TRBJ1-1, with 10 bases matching TRBD1. The CDR3 has 16 residues. Germline V lookup: CDR1 SGHRS, CDR2 YFSETQ. V shed 4 bases and J 2 bases; nucleotides not matched to a gene: 8. CDR3: CASSRGQGTTNTEAFF. The CDR3, as DNA: TGCGCCAGCAGCAGGGGACAGGGGACTACTAACACTGAAGCTTTCTTT.

This chain links TRBV3-1 (or the pseudogene TRBV3-2) with TRBJ2-7; tentatively, D is TRBD1 (5 bases). Trimming stripped 2 bases from V and 3 bases from J, with 17 bases between. The CDR3 loop spans 16 amino acids. Germline assignment: CDR1 LGHDT and CDR2 YNNKEL (reference sequence). CDR3 coding DNA: TGTGCCAGCAGCCAAACCCTGACAGCTATAGACTACGAGCAGTACTTC. Residues: CASSQTLTAIDYEQYF.

For the CDR3, the DNA is TGTGCCAGCAGCCAAACAGCGAACGAGCAGTACTTC. Translating gives CASSQTANEQYF. The chain employs TRBV13 and TRBJ2-7, with D unclear. The CDR3 has 12 amino acids. Germline CDR1 reads PRHDT; CDR2 reads FYEKMQ (reference sequence). Deletions cut 5 bases from V and 5 bases from J, with 10 bases between.

The chain couples TRBV15 to TRBJ2-5, with D perhaps TRBD1 or TRBD2 (6 bases each). The CDR3 is 15 amino acids. With 0 bases removed from V and 5 bases from J, the gap between germline ends came to 13 bases. The V gene's germline CDR1 is LNHNV and CDR2 YYDKDF (reference sequence). The CDR3: CATSRDRGPAETQYF. As DNA, the CDR3 is TGTGCCACCAGCAGAGATCGGGGGCCTGCTGAGACCCAGTACTTC.

The chain employs TRBV2 and TRBJ2-1; TRBD2 agrees at 7 bases. CDR1 and CDR2 from the germline V gene are SNHLY and FYNNEI. The V and J ends lost 4 bases and 8 bases, in that order; junction bases with no gene match: 8. The CDR3 is 14 amino acids. The CDR3 DNA reads TGTGCCAGCAGTGTCCTGCGGGGGTCGGATGAGCAGTTCTTC. Encoded protein: CASSVLRGSDEQFF. Together with reference TRBV2 and TRBJ2-1, the CDR3 gives the full variable domain: EPEVTQTPSHQVTQMGQEVILRCVPISNHLYFYWYRQILGQKVEFLVSFYNNEISEKSEIFDDQFSVERPDGSNFTLKIRSTKLEDSAMYFCASSVLRGSDEQFFGPGTRLTVL.

This chain connects TRBV10-2 to TRBJ1-3; the match to TRBD1 covers 7 bases. CDR3 length equals 16 residues. Germline V gives CDR1 WSHSY, CDR2 SAAADI. V shed 6 bases, J shed 8 bases, and the junction held 16 bases outside the gene matches. The chain's CDR3 is CASRTGTVIYEDTIYF. CDR3 sequence (DNA): TGCGCCAGCAGAACTGGGACAGTCATTTATGAGGACACCATATATTTT.

The CDR3 loop is CASSYRTATDTQYF. CDR3 sequence (DNA): TGTGCCAGCAGCTACAGGACAGCAACAGATACGCAGTATTTT. V and J are TRBV5-8 and TRBJ2-3; possibly TRBD1 for D (6 bases). Germline V gene lookup returns CDR1 SGHTS and CDR2 YDEGEE. The CDR3 has 14 residues. Trimming took off 3 bases at V and 3 bases at J, with 11 bases between the two ends.

Here the CDR3 reads CASSSGKASGNNEQFF. CDR3 sequence (DNA): TGTGCCAGCAGCTCCGGGAAGGCTAGCGGGAACAATGAGCAGTTCTTC. The chain combines TRBV7-8 with TRBJ2-1; 9 bases align to TRBD2. The CDR3 consists of 16 residues. Per the germline V gene, CDR1 is SGHVS and CDR2 is FQNEAQ. With 4 bases clipped from V and 5 bases from J, the junction kept 9 bases outside the gene matches. Supplemented by reference TRBV7-8 and TRBJ2-1, the full variable domain reads GAGVSQSPRYKVAKRGQDVALRCDPISGHVSLFWYQQALGQGPEFLTYFQNEAQLDKSGLPSDRFFAERPEGSVSTLKIQRTQQEDSAVYLCASSSGKASGNNEQFFGPGTRLTVL.

The chain carries TRBV5-1 and TRBJ2-1, with no clear D. Deletions cut 1 base from V and 8 bases from J, with 10 bases between. Germline V gene lookup returns CDR1 SGHRS and CDR2 YFSETQ. CDR3 length: 13 amino acids. The CDR3 here is CASSLPESHEQFF. Here the CDR3 DNA reads TGCGCCAGCAGCTTGCCAGAAAGCCATGAGCAGTTCTTC. The whole variable domain, remainder taken from reference TRBV5-1 and TRBJ2-1, is KAGVTQTPRYLIKTRGQQVTLSCSPISGHRSVSWYQQTPGQGLQFLFEYFSETQRNKGNFPGRFSGRQFSNSRSEMNVSTLELGDSALYLCASSLPESHEQFFGPGTRLTVL.

The chain employs TRBV5-1 and TRBJ2-5, with no clear D. CDR3 length: 15 amino acids. Trimming took off 2 bases at V and 5 bases at J, with 16 bases between the two ends. Germline assignment: CDR1 SGHRS and CDR2 YFSETQ. In DNA, the CDR3 is TGCGCCAGCAGCTTAAGCTTAACCCCGATGGAGACCCAGTACTTC. This translates into CASSLSLTPMETQYF. Full variable domain (missing parts from reference TRBV5-1 and TRBJ2-5): KAGVTQTPRYLIKTRGQQVTLSCSPISGHRSVSWYQQTPGQGLQFLFEYFSETQRNKGNFPGRFSGRQFSNSRSEMNVSTLELGDSALYLCASSLSLTPMETQYFGPGTRLLVL.

The chain links TRBV18 to TRBJ1-2, with 8 bases matching TRBD1. The trim removed 6 bases at V and 3 bases at J, leaving 6 bases unmatched. Germline values: CDR1 KGHSH, CDR2 LQKENI. The CDR3 contains 14 residues. This CDR3 reads CASSRTGRDYGYTF. Here the CDR3 DNA reads TGTGCCAGCTCTAGGACAGGGAGGGACTATGGCTACACCTTC.

The rearrangement links TRBV18 to TRBJ2-1; possible D gene TRBD2, 5 bases. Germline V CDR1 and CDR2: KGHSH, LQKENI. The CDR3 has 19 amino acids. Trimming stripped 8 bases from V and 10 bases from J, with 36 bases between. For the CDR3, the DNA is TGTGCCAGCGCCTGGGGAGCGGCGGAAGCAGAGCATAATTTATACGAGCAGTTCTTC. As protein: CASAWGAAEAEHNLYEQFF.

V usage is TRBV6-5 and J usage is TRBJ1-1, with 7 nucleotides matching TRBD1. Per the germline V gene, CDR1 is MNHEY and CDR2 is SVGAGI. With 4 bases clipped from V and 4 bases from J, the junction kept 6 bases outside the gene matches. CDR3 length: 14 amino acids. This chain's CDR3 is CASSSRTGITEAFF. The CDR3 region has the DNA TGTGCCAGCAGTTCCCGGACAGGAATCACTGAAGCTTTCTTT.

V usage is TRBV12-5 and J usage is TRBJ1-6; 7 nucleotides match TRBD1. CDR1 is LGHNT, CDR2 FRNRAP, per germline. The CDR3 totals 14 residues. V was clipped by 5 bases and J by 10 bases; unmatched bases: 8. CDR3 nucleotide sequence: TGTGCTAGTGGTCAACAGGGGCGAGGGTCACCCCTCCACTTT. Protein product: CASGQQGRGSPLHF.

This rearrangement joins TRBV28 to TRBJ2-7; D may correspond to TRBD1 or TRBD2 (5 bases each). The CDR3 consists of 15 residues. Trimming cost V 4 bases and J 6 bases, with 19 bases left between them. Germline V gene data show CDR1 as MDHEN and CDR2 as SYDVKM. CDR3 in amino acids: CASSSYRDGRSEQYF. The CDR3 nucleotides read TGTGCCAGCAGTTCCTACCGGGACGGTAGAAGCGAGCAGTACTTC.

The rearrangement uses TRBV6-2 or TRBV6-3 and TRBJ2-1; D call uncertain. The V end was cut by 2 bases, the J end by 5 bases, with 10 bases between. There are 14 residues in the CDR3. Germline values: CDR1 MNHEY, CDR2 SVGEGT. The CDR3 protein is CASSYERVNNEQFF. CDR3 bases: TGTGCCAGCAGTTACGAAAGGGTCAACAATGAGCAGTTCTTC.

This sequence joins TRBV28 and TRBJ1-6; TRBD1 aligns across 7 bases. J was trimmed by 9 bases and V by 5 bases; bases with no gene match: 10. The CDR3 has 15 residues. Per germline, CDR1 MDHEN and CDR2 SYDVKM. DNA for the CDR3: TGTGCCAGCAGTCCCGTGACAGGGTCTACTTCACCCCTCCACTTT. Amino acids: CASSPVTGSTSPLHF.

This rearrangement joins TRBV2 to TRBJ2-6; D call uncertain. The V gene lost 6 bases and the J gene lost 2 bases, with 17 bases spanning the gap. The CDR3 spans 17 residues. Germline CDR1 SNHLY, CDR2 FYNNEI. Here the CDR3 reads CASRYSVFITGANVLTF. In nucleotides, the CDR3 is TGTGCCAGCAGATACAGCGTATTCATAACTGGGGCCAACGTCCTGACTTTC.

The V call is TRBV7-8, the J call TRBJ2-3; 7 positions agree with TRBD1. Losses at the gene ends were 5 bases for V and 6 bases for J; bases not matched to a gene: 8. Germline values: CDR1 SGHVS, CDR2 FQNEAQ. This CDR3 has 14 residues. The CDR3 loop reads CASSLSTGSDTQYF. CDR3 DNA: TGTGCCAGCAGCCTCTCGACAGGGAGTGATACGCAGTATTTT.

J is TRBJ2-3 and V is TRBV6-5; 11 bases are a match to TRBD1. The CDR3 length is 15 residues. The V segment lost 8 bases and the J segment 2 bases; nucleotides outside the gene matches: 6. Germline V CDR1 and CDR2: MNHEY, SVGAGI. DNA for the CDR3: TGTGCCAGCCGGTTTGGACAGGGGGCCACAGATACGCAGTATTTT. As protein: CASRFGQGATDTQYF.

This clone was observed many times. The CDR3 protein is CASAFGGQPQHF. The CDR3 region has the DNA TGTGCCAGCGCTTTCGGCGGTCAGCCCCAGCATTTT. The chain recombines TRBV12-3 or TRBV12-4 with TRBJ1-5, with no clear D. The CDR3 contains 12 residues. The V end was cut by 8 bases, the J end by 6 bases, with 11 bases between.

The chain couples TRBV9 to TRBJ2-7, with 10 positions matching TRBD2. The CDR3 contains 15 residues. Germline assignment: CDR1 SGDLS and CDR2 YYNGEE. V was pared by 7 bases and J by 2 bases, with 9 bases of the junction left unmatched. The CDR3 DNA reads as TGTGCCAGCGCGCAGGCCGGGACTAGCGCCTACGAGCAGTACTTC. Protein product: CASAQAGTSAYEQYF.